This is a list of T cell receptor beta chains from one sample in a study of blood T cell repertoires in COVID-19. The repertoire was sequenced with immunoSEQ multiplex PCR; TCRdb's copy has only in-frame clones and lacks some. The sample lists hundreds of thousands of clones, almost 90% occurring once. Sequencing input: PBMCs or T cells enriched from blood (not recorded which). The receptors here all came from a young woman with acute COVID-19. The CDR3 runs from the conserved cysteine through the conserved F or W. D genes are given only for firm matches. Where a row states a size, it is once, few, many or the class of an expanded clone; other rows omit it.

NA | TRBJ1-1 | TRBV27 | NA | TGTGCCAGCAGTTTAAAGCTGGCAGGGAACACTGAAGCTTTCTTT | CASSLKLAGNTEAFF
TRBD2 | TRBJ2-2 | TRBV27 | NA | TGTGCCAGCAGTAAGTTGGCTAGCGGAACCACCGGGGAGCTGTTTTTT | CASSKLASGTTGELFF
NA | TRBJ2-1 | TRBV5-1 | NA | TGCGCCAGCGCCTCAACTAGCTTCCGTGAGCAGTTCTTC | CASASTSFREQFF
NA | TRBJ2-1 | TRBV30 | NA | TGTGCCTGGACCTTAGGTATGACTCACTCCTACAATGAGCAGTTCTTC | CAWTLGMTHSYNEQFF
TRBD2 | TRBJ2-5 | TRBV20-1 | NA | TGCAGTGCTAGTCCGGCTATACTAGCGGGAGGGTGGGAGACCCAGTACTTC | CSASPAILAGGWETQYF
NA | TRBJ2-1 | TRBV9 | NA | TGTGCCAGCAGCGAAGCGGGTTTTGTCGATGAGCAGTTCTTC | CASSEAGFVDEQFF
TRBD2 | TRBJ2-7 | TRBV2 | NA | TGTGCCAGCAGAGCTACTAGCGGGACCTACGAGCAGTACTTC | CASRATSGTYEQYF
NA | TRBJ2-2 | TRBV5-1 | NA | TGCGCCAGCAGGACGAATGAGGAAAACACCGGGGAGCTGTTTTTT | CASRTNEENTGELFF
NA | TRBJ1-2 | TRBV7-8 | NA | TGTGCCAGCAGCTTAGTGATCAGGGGCAGTGGCTACACCTTC | CASSLVIRGSGYTF
NA | TRBJ2-3 | TRBV9 | NA | TGTGCCAGCAGCGTACAAACGACGGGGGGCACAGATACGCAGTATTTT | CASSVQTTGGTDTQYF
TRBD2 | TRBJ2-7 | TRBV10-3 | NA | TGTGCCATCTCTATAGCGGGAGCTTACGAGCAGTACTTC | CAISIAGAYEQYF
TRBD1 | TRBJ1-4 | TRBV20-1 | NA | TGCAGTGCTAGTCGGGACAGGGGGGTGGAACTGTTTTTT | CSASRDRGVELFF
NA | TRBJ1-5 | TRBV11-3 | once | TGTGCCAGCAGCCCGGACAGAACTAGCAATCAGCCCCAGCATTTT | CASSPDRTSNQPQHF
NA | TRBJ2-3 | TRBV4-3 | NA | TGCGCCAGCAGCCAAGATGGCCCAGATACGCAGTATTTT | CASSQDGPDTQYF
TRBD2 | TRBJ2-5 | TRBV29-1 | once | TGCAGCGCCAACCTAGCGGATCAAGAGACCCAGTACTTC | CSANLADQETQYF
TRBD2 | TRBJ2-7 | TRBV4-2 | NA | TGTGCCAGCAGCCAAGATGAGGGGGGACTAGTGCCCTACGAGCAGTACTTC | CASSQDEGGLVPYEQYF
NA | TRBJ2-1 | TRBV14 | NA | TGTGCCAGCAGCCAATACTTGCAGTTAGGGGTTGGTAATGAGCAGTTCTTC | CASSQYLQLGVGNEQFF
TRBD2 | TRBJ2-1 | TRBV25-1 | NA | TGTGCCAGCAGTGAACTAGCGGGAGATGCCAATGAGCAGTTCTTC | CASSELAGDANEQFF
TRBD2 | TRBJ2-3 | TRBV2 | NA | TGTGCCAGCAGTGAAGGACTAGCTAGGACAGATACGCAGTATTTT | CASSEGLARTDTQYF
TRBD2 | TRBJ2-7 | TRBV11-3 | NA | TGTGCCAGCAGTCGAACCGGGACTAGCGGAGACGAGCAGTACTTC | CASSRTGTSGDEQYF
TRBD2 | TRBJ2-2 | TRBV6-5 | once | TGTGCCAGCAGTTCTGGGACTAGTTCCGCCGTCGGGGAGCTGTTTTTT | CASSSGTSSAVGELFF
NA | TRBJ1-2 | TRBV13 | NA | TGTGCCAGCAGCTTAAGTTCCCGGGGGGCTGGCTACACCTTC | CASSLSSRGAGYTF
NA | TRBJ1-2 | TRBV9 | NA | TGTGCCAGCAGCGTGAATAAGGGGCAGGGTGGCTACACCTTC | CASSVNKGQGGYTF
NA | TRBJ2-3 | TRBV19 | NA | TGTGCCTCCCAAGGGGCCTTCACAGATACGCAGTATTTT | CASQGAFTDTQYF
TRBD1 | TRBJ1-4 | TRBV4-2 | once | TGTGCCAGCAGCCCACAGGGGGCGGGGGAAAAACTGTTTTTT | CASSPQGAGEKLFF
NA | TRBJ1-5 | TRBV30 | NA | TGTGCCTACTCAGGACAGATCAGCAATCAGCCCCAGCATTTT | CAYSGQISNQPQHF
NA | TRBJ2-5 | TRBV18 | NA | TGTGCCAGCTCACCACCCGGTCGCCCGCAAGAGACCCAGTACTTC | CASSPPGRPQETQYF
NA | TRBJ2-2 | TRBV3-1/TRBV3-2 | NA | TGTGCCAGCAGCCAACGAGGTCGGGGTACCGGGGAGCTGTTTTTT | CASSQRGRGTGELFF
TRBD1 | TRBJ1-5 | TRBV7-6 | NA | TGTGCCAGCAGCAGATACCCGACCGGGACAGCAGATAGCAATCAGCCCCAGCATTTT | CASSRYPTGTADSNQPQHF
TRBD1 | TRBJ2-5 | TRBV13 | NA | TGTGCCAGCAGCTCCAGGACAGGGGTTGAGACCCAGTACTTC | CASSSRTGVETQYF
NA | TRBJ1-5 | TRBV27 | NA | TGTGCCAGCAGTTTTAGGGGAAACAATCAGCCCCAGCATTTT | CASSFRGNNQPQHF
NA | TRBJ2-7 | TRBV27 | NA | TGTGCCAGCAGTTTATCTGAGACGGGCTACGAGCAGTACTTC | CASSLSETGYEQYF
TRBD1 | TRBJ2-3 | TRBV11-2 | NA | TGTGCCAGCAGTCTACAGGGGGTTGATACGCAGTATTTT | CASSLQGVDTQYF
NA | TRBJ1-3 | TRBV24-1 | NA | TGTGCCACCAGTGAATCTGGACAGTTTGGAAACACCATATATTTT | CATSESGQFGNTIYF
TRBD1 | TRBJ2-2 | TRBV2 | NA | TGTGCCAGCAGCCCCGGGACAGGGAGCGCCGGGGAGCTGTTTTTT | CASSPGTGSAGELFF
NA | TRBJ2-2 | TRBV7-2 | NA | TGTGCCAGCAGCTTAGGTTCAACGGGTCCGGACACCGGGGAGCTGTTTTTT | CASSLGSTGPDTGELFF
NA | TRBJ2-5 | TRBV21-1 | once | TGTGCCAGCACCACCCCACGGGAGACCCAGTACTTC | CASTTPRETQYF
TRBD1 | TRBJ2-1 | TRBV6-2/TRBV6-3 | once | TGTGCCAGCAGTTACAGTCGGGACAGGTTGGGTGAGCAGTTCTTC | CASSYSRDRLGEQFF
TRBD1 | TRBJ1-4 | TRBV5-6 | NA | TGTGCCAGCAGTATCAGGACAGGGCCCGGCCGGGGGGAAAAACTGTTTTTT | CASSIRTGPGRGEKLFF
NA | TRBJ2-1 | TRBV18 | NA | TGTGCCGGCTTCGGGGAGAACTACAATGAGCAGTTCTTC | CAGFGENYNEQFF
TRBD2 | TRBJ2-7 | TRBV5-1 | few | TGCGCCAGCAGCTTTAGCGGGAGGGGCTACGAGCAGTACTTC | CASSFSGRGYEQYF
TRBD1 | TRBJ1-5 | TRBV15 | NA | TGTGCCACCAGCAGAGCCCGGGACAGGGTAGGTGATAGCAATCAGCCCCAGCATTTT | CATSRARDRVGDSNQPQHF
NA | TRBJ2-7 | TRBV19 | NA | TGTGCCAGTAGCCCGACATCGAGGGCCGAGCAGTACTTC | CASSPTSRAEQYF
NA | TRBJ1-3 | TRBV19 | NA | TGTGCCAGTAGCACACAGGGTTACTCTGGAAACACCATATATTTT | CASSTQGYSGNTIYF
NA | TRBJ1-5 | TRBV30 | NA | TGTGCCTGGCAGGGCTCGAGCAATCAGCCCCAGCATTTT | CAWQGSSNQPQHF
NA | TRBJ1-5 | TRBV19 | few | TGTGCCAGTAGTCTTGGGGCCTATAGCAATCAGCCCCAGCATTTT | CASSLGAYSNQPQHF
TRBD2 | TRBJ2-7 | TRBV5-3 | few | TGTGCCAGAACCCCGGCGGGAGAGTCCTACGAGCAGTACTTC | CARTPAGESYEQYF
NA | TRBJ1-5 | TRBV10-2 | once | TGCGCCAGCAGTGCAGGGAATAGGGGCAATCAGCCCCAGCATTTT | CASSAGNRGNQPQHF
NA | TRBJ2-3 | TRBV12-3/TRBV12-4 | NA | TGTGCCAGCAGTACAGGACCATTCGATACGCAGTATTTT | CASSTGPFDTQYF
TRBD2 | TRBJ2-7 | TRBV18 | NA | TGTGCCAGCTCACCAATCGGGACTAGCGGAAGTAGCTCCTACGAGCAGTACTTC | CASSPIGTSGSSSYEQYF
TRBD1 | TRBJ2-7 | TRBV6-5 | NA | TGTGCCAGCAGGGTGACAGGGGGCCACGAGCAGTACTTC | CASRVTGGHEQYF
TRBD1 | TRBJ1-2 | TRBV18 | once | TGTGCCAGCTCACCAATTCCCGGACAGGGGGTCAATGGCTACACCTTC | CASSPIPGQGVNGYTF
TRBD1 | TRBJ2-1 | TRBV4-1 | NA | TGCGCCAGCAGCCAAGTTGTACAGGGGGTAGGAGACAATGAGCAGTTCTTC | CASSQVVQGVGDNEQFF
NA | TRBJ1-4 | TRBV5-1 | NA | TGCGCCAGCAGCTTGGCTGAAGGTAGAGGAACTAATGAAAAACTGTTTTTT | CASSLAEGRGTNEKLFF